This is a list of T cell receptor beta chains from one sample in a study of T cells in Graves' hyperthyroidism and ophthalmopathy. TCRdb analysed the multiplex PCR reads with MiXCR anew, one entry per CDR3 protein. Of approximately 590,000 distinct CDR3 sequences in the sample, more than 15% were seen once. The sample consisted of blood. All receptors derive from a woman aged 25-40 years with Graves' hyperthyroidism. CDR3s include the opening cysteine and the closing phenylalanine or tryptophan. A D gene is named only where the DNA matches it firmly. Clone size is not always given. Where it is, it says once, few, many or a class for expanded clones.

TRBV7-9,TRBJ2-2,many,TRBD2,16,CASSFPPGGMAGELFF,TGTGCCAGCAGCTTCCCTCCGGGAGGTATGGCCGGGGAGCTGTTTTTT
TRBV6-2/TRBV6-3,TRBJ2-7,many,TRBD2,14,CASSLAGGNYEQYF,TGTGCCAGCAGTTTGGCGGGAGGGAACTACGAGCAGTACTTC
TRBV6-1,TRBJ1-5,many,TRBD1,18,CASSEVGTGRASNQPQHF,TGTGCCAGCAGTGAAGTTGGGACAGGGAGGGCTAGCAATCAGCCCCAGCATTTT
TRBV18,TRBJ1-1,many,NA,14,CASSPIRMNTEAFF,TGTGCCAGCTCACCGATCAGGATGAACACTGAAGCTTTCTTT
TRBV5-5,TRBJ2-2,NA,TRBD2,17,CASSSGGRGSNTGELFF,TGTGCCAGCAGCTCGGGAGGCCGGGGGTCGAACACCGGGGAGCTGTTTTTT
TRBV29-1,TRBJ2-7,few,NA,14,CSVRQATGGYEQYF,TGCAGCGTGAGACAGGCAACCGGTGGGTACGAGCAGTACTTC
TRBV29-1,TRBJ1-1,NA,NA,16,CSVDHRGTMRETEAFF,TGCAGCGTTGACCACCGGGGGACCATGAGGGAAACTGAAGCTTTCTTT
TRBV7-3,TRBJ1-2,NA,TRBD1,15,CASSPNLGQGKDYTF,TGTGCCAGCAGCCCGAACCTAGGACAGGGGAAAGACTACACCTTC
TRBV19,TRBJ2-1,few,NA,13,CASSKVTNNEQFF,TGTGCCAGTAGTAAGGTGACAAACAATGAGCAGTTCTTC
TRBV2,TRBJ1-5,many,NA,15,CASSAGIYSNQPQHF,TGTGCCAGCAGCGCAGGGATATATAGCAATCAGCCCCAGCATTTT
TRBV19,TRBJ2-1,NA,NA,14,CASKPGNAYNEQFF,TGTGCCAGTAAACCGGGAAATGCTTACAATGAGCAGTTCTTC
TRBV11-2,TRBJ2-1,many,TRBD2,15,CASSLHLADDNEQFF,TGTGCCAGCAGCTTACACCTAGCGGACGACAATGAGCAGTTCTTC
TRBV30,TRBJ2-7,many,NA,13,CAWSRDATYEQYF,TGTGCCTGGAGTCGGGACGCTACATACGAGCAGTACTTC
TRBV5-6,TRBJ1-4,NA,NA,16,CASSRGAWSSSEKLFF,TGTGCCAGCAGCCGAGGCGCTTGGTCCTCTAGTGAAAAACTGTTTTTT
TRBV7-9,TRBJ2-1,NA,TRBD1,15,CASRLPGQSSGEQFF,TGTGCCAGCAGACTCCCGGGACAGAGTTCCGGTGAGCAGTTCTTC
TRBV29-1,TRBJ2-1,many,NA,11,CSVDGAAEQFF,TGCAGCGTTGACGGCGCGGCCGAGCAGTTCTTC
TRBV5-1,TRBJ1-3,many,NA,15,CASSLSGGSGNTIYF,TGTGCCAGCAGTTTATCAGGCGGCTCTGGAAACACCATATATTTT
TRBV28,TRBJ2-1,many,TRBD2,16,CASSPGLAGEVDEQFF,TGTGCCAGCAGTCCAGGACTAGCGGGAGAGGTCGATGAGCAGTTCTTC
TRBV7-9,TRBJ2-7,many,TRBD1,15,CASSPAGTGNYEQYF,TGTGCCAGCAGCCCTGCCGGGACAGGGAATTACGAGCAGTACTTC
TRBV5-8,TRBJ1-3,many,NA,18,CASSLGGGRASSGNTIYF,TGTGCCAGCAGCTTGGGGGGGGGCAGAGCGAGCTCTGGAAACACCATATATTTT
TRBV7-9,TRBJ1-3,NA,NA,17,CASSLVAGDNSGNTIYF,TGTGCCAGCAGCTTAGTGGCAGGCGACAACTCTGGAAACACCATATATTTT
TRBV30,TRBJ1-1,NA,NA,13,CASLERMNTEAFF,TGTGCCTCGTTGGAGCGTATGAACACTGAAGCTTTCTTT
TRBV5-1,TRBJ2-5,many,NA,15,CASSLAVGRGETQYF,TGCGCCAGCAGCTTGGCAGTAGGGCGTGGGGAGACCCAGTACTTC
TRBV6-1,TRBJ1-1,many,TRBD1,14,CASSKGTGNTEAFF,TGTGCCAGCAGTAAGGGGACAGGGAACACTGAAGCTTTCTTT
TRBV6-6,TRBJ1-4,many,NA,21,CASSYAPSWPGTFSTNEKLFF,TGTGCCAGCAGTTACGCCCCCAGTTGGCCAGGGACATTCTCAACTAATGAAAAACTGTTTTTT
TRBV20-1,TRBJ2-1,many,NA,15,CSARVTAGRGNEQFF,TGCAGTGCTAGAGTAACAGCGGGTCGGGGCAATGAGCAGTTCTTC